The 20 T cell receptor beta chains below come from one sample, sequenced in a study of CD8 T cells in ankylosing spondylitis. These receptors have no identified antigens. Regarding the study as a whole: Characteristic, it appeared, of ankylosing spondylitis blood was a TCR beta motif of eight highly homologous variants.

A single record per CDR3 protein comes from TCRdb applying MiXCR to the 5' RACE reads. Of 800,000 to 900,000 distinct CDR3 sequences listed, 12% were seen once; the top ten hold less than 0.65%. The sample consisted of blood, either unsorted or a sorted T cell fraction (not recorded which). These receptor sequences come from a male donor with ankylosing spondylitis.

This clonotype has more than one count but fewer than ten. The chain joins TRBV20-1 to TRBJ2-1, with 8 positions matching TRBD2. Germline-derived CDR1 and CDR2 are DFQATT and SNEGSKA (reference sequence). Trimming cost V 6 bases and J 2 bases; bases outside gene matches: 3. The CDR3 loop spans 13 amino acids. As DNA, the CDR3 is TGCAGTGCCCCTAGCGGGCCCTACAATGAGCAGTTCTTC. Translating it yields CSAPSGPYNEQFF.

This sequence joins TRBV20-1 and TRBJ2-5; 7 bases line up with TRBD1. The V segment lost 8 bases and the J segment 3 bases; nucleotides outside the gene matches: 3. In germline, CDR1 is DFQATT, CDR2 SNEGSKA (reference sequence). The CDR3 is 11 residues long. As DNA, the CDR3 is TGCAGTCCGGGACAGAAAGAGACCCAGTACTTC. It is translated as CSPGQKETQYF.

The genes are TRBV18 and TRBJ1-4; D gene ambiguous. The CDR3 extends over 12 amino acids. Germline loops: CDR1 KGHSH, CDR2 LQKENI. V lost 3 bases to trimming and J lost 5 bases, with 4 bases between them. This CDR3 is CASSPLNEKLFF. In DNA form, the CDR3 reads TGTGCCAGCTCACCCCTAAATGAAAAACTGTTTTTT.

This clonotype came up a few times. The chain is built from TRBV5-1 and TRBJ1-4; D gene uncertain. Trimming left V 2 bases short and J 8 bases short, with 10 bases between. The CDR3 runs to 13 residues. Germline V gene data show CDR1 as SGHRS and CDR2 as YFSETQ. CDR3 in DNA: TGCGCCAGCAGCTTCGGGCCACTCGAAAAACTGTTTTTT. Its translation is CASSFGPLEKLFF.

The rearrangement uses TRBV20-1 and TRBJ1-2, with D perhaps TRBD1 (6 bases). V was clipped by 2 bases and J by 8 bases, with 12 bases between them. The germline V gene encodes CDR1 DFQATT and CDR2 SNEGSKA (reference sequence). The CDR3 runs 12 residues. The CDR3 region is CSARPQGKGYTF. The CDR3 DNA follows: TGCAGTGCTAGACCCCAGGGGAAAGGCTACACCTTC.

This clonotype came up a few times. The rearrangement links TRBV5-1 to TRBJ1-2, with 10 bases matching TRBD1. Germline V gene data show CDR1 as SGHRS and CDR2 as YFSETQ. The J segment lost 1 base and the V segment lost 5 bases, leaving 5 bases of the junction unmatched. There are 15 residues in the CDR3. The CDR3, as DNA: TGCGCCAGCAGGGGACAGGGGCCCGATAACTATGGCTACACCTTC. It encodes CASRGQGPDNYGYTF.

This clonotype occurred a few times. The chain employs TRBV20-1 and TRBJ2-3; D unclear. The CDR3 length is 11 residues. From germline, CDR1 is DFQATT and CDR2 SNEGSKA (reference sequence). Trimming cost V 6 bases and J 5 bases, with 9 bases left between them. The CDR3 here is CSARMGDTQYF. CDR3 DNA: TGCAGTGCCCGCATGGGAGATACGCAGTATTTT.

The chain carries TRBV20-1 and TRBJ2-3; 10 bases are shared with TRBD2. CDR1 and CDR2 (germline): DFQATT, SNEGSKA (reference sequence). V was pared by 2 bases and J by 3 bases, with 5 bases of the junction left unmatched. CDR3 length equals 15 residues. In nucleotides, the CDR3 is TGCAGTGCTAGATTCCCGGGACTAGCGACAGATACGCAGTATTTT. This gives the protein CSARFPGLATDTQYF.

The table lists this clonotype with many counts. One base away lies a much larger clone, so this may be a sequencing read error. CDR3 DNA: TGTGCCAGCAGCTTAAGTCTAGCGGGAACCTACAATGAGCAGTTCTTC. It is translated as CASSLSLAGTYNEQFF. The J gene is TRBJ2-1, the V gene TRBV7-9, with 9 bases lining up with TRBD2. The V segment lost 2 bases and the J segment 2 bases; nucleotides outside the gene matches: 4. This CDR3 region has 16 residues. The germline CDR1 and CDR2 sequences are SEHNR and FQNEAQ (reference sequence).

The V gene is TRBV7-8, the J gene TRBJ2-3; 11 bases agree with TRBD1. J lost 5 bases, V lost 5 bases, and 6 bases had no gene match. The CDR3 is made up of 15 amino acids. In germline, CDR1 is SGHVS, CDR2 FQNEAQ. The CDR3: CASSIRDRGRDTQYF. CDR3 sequence (DNA): TGTGCCAGCAGCATCCGGGACAGGGGGAGAGATACGCAGTATTTT.

This clonotype has just a few counts. This chain joins TRBV24-1 and TRBJ1-2; possibly TRBD1 for D (5 bases). The V end was cut by 2 bases, the J end by 4 bases, with 10 bases between. Germline V lookup: CDR1 KGHDR, CDR2 SFDVKD. The CDR3 loop spans 14 amino acids. DNA of the CDR3: TGTGCCACCAGTGATTGGGGACCTCCCTATGGCTACACCTTC. As protein: CATSDWGPPYGYTF.

Only a few counts were recorded for this clonotype. This chain links TRBV7-6 with TRBJ2-1; 14 nucleotides align to TRBD2. The CDR3 consists of 14 residues. Unmatched junction bases numbered 2, after V lost 4 bases and J lost 9 bases. The germline CDR1 and CDR2 sequences are SGHVS and FNYEAQ. CDR3 amino acids: CASSSGTSGSEQFF. In nucleotides, the CDR3 is TGTGCCAGCAGCTCAGGGACTAGCGGGAGTGAGCAGTTCTTC.

This rearrangement joins TRBV7-6 to TRBJ1-6; D call uncertain. The V gene lost 5 bases and the J gene lost 10 bases, with 9 bases spanning the gap. This CDR3 contains 12 residues. Germline V lookup: CDR1 SGHVS, CDR2 FNYEAQ. CDR3 protein: CASSLVASPLHF. The CDR3 DNA follows: TGTGCCAGCAGCCTGGTGGCATCACCCCTCCACTTT.

A few counts support this clonotype. The chain joins TRBV21-1 to TRBJ2-7. TRBV21-1 is assigned pseudogene status. The CDR3 consists of 13 residues. CDR3 DNA sequence: TGTGCCAGCAGCAAAGCGCCGGGGTGCGAGCAGTACTTC. This codes for CASSKAPGCEQYF.

A few counts support this clonotype. The V call is TRBV12-3 or TRBV12-4, the J call TRBJ2-1; TRBD1 matches 8 bases. Trimming took 0 bases from V and 4 from J; bases not matched to a gene: 5. The CDR3 is made up of 16 amino acids. The CDR3 sequence: CASSLAPQGAYNEQFF. CDR3 DNA sequence: TGTGCCAGCAGTTTAGCGCCGCAGGGGGCGTACAATGAGCAGTTCTTC.

This clonotype was detected only a few times. This sequence joins TRBV5-5 and TRBJ1-2; TRBD1 might be the D (5 bases). In germline, CDR1 is SGHKS, CDR2 YYEKEE (reference sequence). The CDR3 spans 13 residues. V was cut by 4 bases and J by 4 bases, with 11 bases left in between. DNA of the CDR3: TGTGCCAGCAGCCCGACAGAGTTCTATGGCTACACCTTC. It yields the protein CASSPTEFYGYTF. Complete variable domain (other parts from reference TRBV5-5 and TRBJ1-2): DAGVTQSPTHLIKTRGQQVTLRCSPISGHKSVSWYQQVLGQGPQFIFQYYEKEERGRGNFPDRFSARQFPNYSSELNVNALLLGDSALYLCASSPTEFYGYTFGSGTRLTVV.

The CDR3 DNA reads as TGCAGTGCTAGAGATCCGGTTGGGACAGGCCGATCCGGAGAGACCCAGTACTTC. This translates into CSARDPVGTGRSGETQYF. The genes are TRBV20-1 and TRBJ2-5; 8 positions match TRBD1. Unmatched junction bases numbered 16, after V lost 0 bases and J lost 4 bases. In germline, CDR1 is DFQATT, CDR2 SNEGSKA (reference sequence). This CDR3 contains 18 residues.

This clonotype was observed at least ten times. The chain joins TRBV5-1 to TRBJ2-1; 7 bases match TRBD2. V shed 3 bases and J 5 bases; nucleotides not matched to a gene: 5. There are 14 residues in the CDR3. Looked up from germline, CDR1 is SGHRS and CDR2 is YFSETQ. The CDR3 DNA reads as TGCGCCAGCAGCTCCGGACTAGTGGACAATGAGCAGTTCTTC. Residues: CASSSGLVDNEQFF.

This clonotype has only a few counts. The V and J genes are TRBV10-3 and TRBJ1-2; the D gene is possibly TRBD1 (6 bases). The CDR3 covers 13 residues. Germline lookup yields CDR1 ENHRY and CDR2 SYGVKD. The germline V and J ends were trimmed by 5 bases and 4 bases, with 11 bases remaining between them. This chain's CDR3 is CAISLTGSYGYTF. CDR3 bases: TGTGCCATCAGTCTTACAGGGTCCTATGGCTACACCTTC.

The table lists this clonotype with a few counts. This chain connects TRBV7-6 to TRBJ1-6; D ambiguous. V dropped 5 bases and J dropped 8 bases, with 19 bases sitting between them. Germline V gene data show CDR1 as SGHVS and CDR2 as FNYEAQ. The CDR3 spans 16 residues. In nucleotides, the CDR3 is TGTGCCAGCAGCCCCAGCGCACGGATTTGGGATTCACCCCTCCACTTT. Amino acid sequence: CASSPSARIWDSPLHF.